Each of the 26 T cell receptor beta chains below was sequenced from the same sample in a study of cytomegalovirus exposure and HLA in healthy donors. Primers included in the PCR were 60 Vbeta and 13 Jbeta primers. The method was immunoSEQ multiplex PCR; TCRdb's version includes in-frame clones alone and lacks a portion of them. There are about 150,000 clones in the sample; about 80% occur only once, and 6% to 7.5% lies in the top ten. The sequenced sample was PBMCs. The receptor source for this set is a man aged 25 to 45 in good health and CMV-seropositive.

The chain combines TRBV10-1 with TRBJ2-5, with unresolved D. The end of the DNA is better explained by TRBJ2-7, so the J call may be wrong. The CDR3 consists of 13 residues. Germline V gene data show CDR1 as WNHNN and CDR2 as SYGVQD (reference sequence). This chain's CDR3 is CASSEKISYEQYF. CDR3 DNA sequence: TGCGCCAGCAGTGAGAAGATATCCTACGAGCAGTACTTC.

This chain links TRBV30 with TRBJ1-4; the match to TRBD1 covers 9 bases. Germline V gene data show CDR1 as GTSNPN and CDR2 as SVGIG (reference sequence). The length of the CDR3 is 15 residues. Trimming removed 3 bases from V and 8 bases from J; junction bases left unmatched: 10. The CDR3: CAWRLTGTGREKLFF. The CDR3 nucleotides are TGTGCCTGGAGGCTAACCGGGACAGGGAGAGAAAAACTGTTTTTT.

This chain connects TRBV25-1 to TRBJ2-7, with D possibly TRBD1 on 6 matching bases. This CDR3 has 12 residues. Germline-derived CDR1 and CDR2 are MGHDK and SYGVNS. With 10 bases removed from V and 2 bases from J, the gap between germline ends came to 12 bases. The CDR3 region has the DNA TGTGCCACCCAGGGGAATGCCTACGAGCAGTACTTC. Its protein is CATQGNAYEQYF.

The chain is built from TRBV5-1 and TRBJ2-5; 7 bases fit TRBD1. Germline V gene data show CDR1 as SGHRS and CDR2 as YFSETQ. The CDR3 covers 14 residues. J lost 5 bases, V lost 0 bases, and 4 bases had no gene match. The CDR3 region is CASSLVGGDETQYF. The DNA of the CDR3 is TGCGCCAGCAGCTTGGTAGGGGGCGATGAGACCCAGTACTTC. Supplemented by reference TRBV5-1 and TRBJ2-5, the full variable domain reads KAGVTQTPRYLIKTRGQQVTLSCSPISGHRSVSWYQQTPGQGLQFLFEYFSETQRNKGNFPGRFSGRQFSNSRSEMNVSTLELGDSALYLCASSLVGGDETQYFGPGTRLLVL.

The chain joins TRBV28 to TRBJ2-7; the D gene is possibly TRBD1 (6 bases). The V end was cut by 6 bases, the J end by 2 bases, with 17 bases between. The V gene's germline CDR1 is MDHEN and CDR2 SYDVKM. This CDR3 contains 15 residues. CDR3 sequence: CASSRTGKRTYEQYF. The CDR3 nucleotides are TGTGCCAGCAGCCGAACAGGGAAAAGAACCTACGAGCAGTACTTC.

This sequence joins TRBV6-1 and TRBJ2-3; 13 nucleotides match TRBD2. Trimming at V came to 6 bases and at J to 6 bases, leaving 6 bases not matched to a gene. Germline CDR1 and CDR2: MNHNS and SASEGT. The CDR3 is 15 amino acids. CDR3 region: CASSGGTSGADTQYF. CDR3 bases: TGTGCCAGCAGCGGGGGGACTAGCGGGGCCGATACGCAGTATTTT.

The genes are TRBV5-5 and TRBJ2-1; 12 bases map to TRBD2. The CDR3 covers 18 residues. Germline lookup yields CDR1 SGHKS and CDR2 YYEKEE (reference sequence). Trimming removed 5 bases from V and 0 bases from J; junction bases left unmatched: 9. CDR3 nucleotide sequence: TGTGCCAGCAGTTACCTAGCGGGAGGGGGCCACTCCTACAATGAGCAGTTCTTC. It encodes CASSYLAGGGHSYNEQFF. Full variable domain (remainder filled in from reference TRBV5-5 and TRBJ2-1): DAGVTQSPTHLIKTRGQQVTLRCSPISGHKSVSWYQQVLGQGPQFIFQYYEKEERGRGNFPDRFSARQFPNYSSELNVNALLLGDSALYLCASSYLAGGGHSYNEQFFGPGTRLTVL.

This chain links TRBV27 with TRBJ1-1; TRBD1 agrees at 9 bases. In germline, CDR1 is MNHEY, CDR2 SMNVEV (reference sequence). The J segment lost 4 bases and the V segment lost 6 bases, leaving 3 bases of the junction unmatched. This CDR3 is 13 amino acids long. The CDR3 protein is CASRRQGVTEAFF. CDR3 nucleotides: TGTGCCAGCAGGAGACAGGGGGTCACTGAAGCTTTCTTT.

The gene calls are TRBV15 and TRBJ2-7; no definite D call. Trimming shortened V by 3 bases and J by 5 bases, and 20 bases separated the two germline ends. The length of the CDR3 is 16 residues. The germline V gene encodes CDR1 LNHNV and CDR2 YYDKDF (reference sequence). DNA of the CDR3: TGTGCCACCAGCAGGAGTAGACTCAGCCTCGGCGACGAGCAGTACTTC. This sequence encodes CATSRSRLSLGDEQYF.

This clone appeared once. Written as DNA, the CDR3 is TGTGCCTGGAGTTTAGGGAGCTGGAGCTCTGGGGCCAACGTCCTGACTTTC. Its translation is CAWSLGSWSSGANVLTF. V usage is TRBV30 and J usage is TRBJ2-6, with a tentative D call TRBD2 (5 bases). V was cut by 2 bases and J by 0 bases, with 14 bases left in between. The germline gives CDR1 GTSNPN, CDR2 SVGIG (reference sequence). The CDR3 has 17 residues.

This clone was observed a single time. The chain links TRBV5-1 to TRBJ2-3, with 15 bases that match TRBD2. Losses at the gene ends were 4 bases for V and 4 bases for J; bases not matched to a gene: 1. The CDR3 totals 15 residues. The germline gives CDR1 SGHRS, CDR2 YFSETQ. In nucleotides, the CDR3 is TGCGCCAGCAGCCGGACTAGCGGGAGGGCAGATACGCAGTATTTT. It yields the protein CASSRTSGRADTQYF. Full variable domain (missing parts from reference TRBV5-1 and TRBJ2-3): KAGVTQTPRYLIKTRGQQVTLSCSPISGHRSVSWYQQTPGQGLQFLFEYFSETQRNKGNFPGRFSGRQFSNSRSEMNVSTLELGDSALYLCASSRTSGRADTQYFGPGTRLTVL.

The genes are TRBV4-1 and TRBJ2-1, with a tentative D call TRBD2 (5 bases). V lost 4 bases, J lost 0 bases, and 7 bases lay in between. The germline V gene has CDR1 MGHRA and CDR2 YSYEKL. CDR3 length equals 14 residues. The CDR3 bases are TGCGCCAGCAGCCTGGGAGACTCCTACAATGAGCAGTTCTTC. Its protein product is CASSLGDSYNEQFF.

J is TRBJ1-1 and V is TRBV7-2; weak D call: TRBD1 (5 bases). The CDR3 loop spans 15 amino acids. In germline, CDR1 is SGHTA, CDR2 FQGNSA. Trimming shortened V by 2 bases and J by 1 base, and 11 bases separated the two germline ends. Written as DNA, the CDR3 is TGTGCCAGCAGCTTAATAGGAGGGACGAACACTGAAGCTTTCTTT. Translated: CASSLIGGTNTEAFF.

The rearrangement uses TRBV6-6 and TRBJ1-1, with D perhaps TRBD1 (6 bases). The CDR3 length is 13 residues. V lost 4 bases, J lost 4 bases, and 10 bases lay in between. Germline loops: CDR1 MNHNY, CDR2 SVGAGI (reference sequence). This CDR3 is CASSLTGSTEAFF. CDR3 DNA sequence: TGTGCCAGCAGTTTAACAGGGTCCACTGAAGCTTTCTTT.

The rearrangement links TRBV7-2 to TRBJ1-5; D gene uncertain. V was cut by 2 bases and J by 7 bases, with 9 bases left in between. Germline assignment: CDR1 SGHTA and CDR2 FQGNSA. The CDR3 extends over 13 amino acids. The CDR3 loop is CASSLYLGQPQHF. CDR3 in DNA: TGTGCCAGCAGCTTATATCTCGGGCAGCCCCAGCATTTT.

This CDR3 is CASSTRGAKNIQYF. The CDR3 DNA sequence: TGTGCCAGTAGTACACGGGGGGCCAAAAACATTCAGTACTTC. V is TRBV19 and J is TRBJ2-4; TRBD2 is a possible D gene (6 bases). Looked up from germline, CDR1 is LNHDA and CDR2 is SQIVND (reference sequence). V was pared by 4 bases and J by 1 base, with 8 bases between. This CDR3 is built from 14 residues.

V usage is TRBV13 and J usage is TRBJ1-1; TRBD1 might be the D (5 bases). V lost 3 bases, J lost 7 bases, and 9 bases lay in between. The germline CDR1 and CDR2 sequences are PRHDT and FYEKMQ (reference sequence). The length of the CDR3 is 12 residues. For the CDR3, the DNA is TGTGCCAGCAGCTTCGGACAAATTGAAGCTTTCTTT. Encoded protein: CASSFGQIEAFF.

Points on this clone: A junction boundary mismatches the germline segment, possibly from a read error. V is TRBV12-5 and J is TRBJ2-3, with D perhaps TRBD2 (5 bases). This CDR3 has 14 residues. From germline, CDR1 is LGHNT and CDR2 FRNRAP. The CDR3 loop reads CASALDSSTDTQYF. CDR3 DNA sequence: TGTGCTAGTGCTTTGGACTCGAGCACAGATACGCAGTATTTT.

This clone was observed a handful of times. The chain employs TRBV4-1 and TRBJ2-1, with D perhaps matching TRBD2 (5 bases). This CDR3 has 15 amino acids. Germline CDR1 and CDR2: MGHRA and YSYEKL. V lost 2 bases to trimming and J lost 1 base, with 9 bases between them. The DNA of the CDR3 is TGCGCCAGCAGCCAAATTTGGAGGTCCTACAATGAGCAGTTCTTC. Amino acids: CASSQIWRSYNEQFF.

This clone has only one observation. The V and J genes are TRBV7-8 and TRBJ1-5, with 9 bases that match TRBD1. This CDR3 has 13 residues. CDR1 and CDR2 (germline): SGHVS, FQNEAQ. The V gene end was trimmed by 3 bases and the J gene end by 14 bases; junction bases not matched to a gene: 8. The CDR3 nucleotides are TGTGCCAGCAGCTTTCCTGGGACAGGGATAAAGCATTTT. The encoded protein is CASSFPGTGIKHF. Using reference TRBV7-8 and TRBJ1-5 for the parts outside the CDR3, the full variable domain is GAGVSQSPRYKVAKRGQDVALRCDPISGHVSLFWYQQALGQGPEFLTYFQNEAQLDKSGLPSDRFFAERPEGSVSTLKIQRTQQEDSAVYLCASSFPGTGIKHFGDGTRLSIL.

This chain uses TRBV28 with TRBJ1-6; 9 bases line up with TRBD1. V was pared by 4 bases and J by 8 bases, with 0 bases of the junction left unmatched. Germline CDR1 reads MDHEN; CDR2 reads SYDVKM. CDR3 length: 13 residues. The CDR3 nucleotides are TGTGCCAGCAGTTACAGGGGGCATTCACCCCTCCACTTT. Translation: CASSYRGHSPLHF.

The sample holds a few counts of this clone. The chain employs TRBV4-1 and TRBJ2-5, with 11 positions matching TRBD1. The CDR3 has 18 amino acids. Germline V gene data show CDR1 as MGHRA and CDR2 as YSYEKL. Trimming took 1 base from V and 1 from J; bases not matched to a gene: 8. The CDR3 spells CASSQVMGQGETQETQYF. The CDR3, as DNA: TGCGCCAGCAGCCAAGTAATGGGACAGGGGGAGACCCAAGAGACCCAGTACTTC.

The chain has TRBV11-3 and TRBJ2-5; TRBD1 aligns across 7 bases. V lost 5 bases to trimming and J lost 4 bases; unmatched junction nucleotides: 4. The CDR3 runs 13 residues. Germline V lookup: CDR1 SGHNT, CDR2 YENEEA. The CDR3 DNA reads TGTGCCAGCAGCGACAGGGTGGGAGAGACCCAGTACTTC. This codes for CASSDRVGETQYF.

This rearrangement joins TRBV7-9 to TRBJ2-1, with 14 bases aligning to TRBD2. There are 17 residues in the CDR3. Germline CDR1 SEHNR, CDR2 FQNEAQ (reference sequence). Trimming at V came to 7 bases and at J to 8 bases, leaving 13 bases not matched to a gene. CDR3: CASTGTSGRVRLHEQFF. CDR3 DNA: TGTGCCAGCACCGGGACTAGCGGGAGAGTACGGCTCCATGAGCAGTTCTTC.

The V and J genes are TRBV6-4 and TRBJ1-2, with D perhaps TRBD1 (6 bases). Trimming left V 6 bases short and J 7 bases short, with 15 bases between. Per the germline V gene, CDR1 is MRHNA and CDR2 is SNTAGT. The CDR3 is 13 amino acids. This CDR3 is CASSRAGGIGYTF. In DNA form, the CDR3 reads TGTGCCAGCAGCCGCGCGGGGGGCATTGGCTACACCTTC.

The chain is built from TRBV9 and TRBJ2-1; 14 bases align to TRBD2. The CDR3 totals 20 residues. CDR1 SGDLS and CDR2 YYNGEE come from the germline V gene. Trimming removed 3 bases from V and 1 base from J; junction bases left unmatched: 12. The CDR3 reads CASSDTTGTSGRGSYNEQFF. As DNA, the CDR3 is TGTGCCAGCAGCGATACGACCGGGACTAGCGGGAGAGGTTCCTACAATGAGCAGTTCTTC.